Listed below are T cell receptor beta chains from one sample, sequenced in a study of HIV-infected patients and healthy controls. A single record per CDR3 protein comes from TCRdb applying MiXCR to the 5' RACE reads. This table holds about 16,000 distinct CDR3 sequences, 9.4% found once. Sequenced sample: blood. Receptor source: an adult in good health. Both conserved end residues are part of each CDR3. The D gene is left open where the match is weak. Only some rows state a clone size, as once, few, many or a class for expanded clones.

>TRBD1|TRBV28|17|TRBJ2-2|few
CASSLFGQGALLGELFF
TGTGCCAGCAGTTTATTCGGACAGGGGGCGCTTCTGGGGGAGCTGTTTTTT
>NA|TRBV5-1|16|TRBJ1-5|few
CASSLDGLGGNQPQHF
TGCGCCAGCAGCTTGGATGGCCTCGGAGGCAATCAGCCCCAGCATTTT
>NA|TRBV25-1|14|TRBJ1-1|many
CASSEYQMNTEAFF
TGTGCCAGCAGTGAATATCAGATGAACACTGAAGCTTTCTTT
>NA|TRBV20-1|14|TRBJ2-2|medium-sized
CSARAGALVGELFF
TGCAGTGCGCGGGCGGGGGCCCTGGTCGGGGAGCTGTTTTTT
>NA|TRBV7-8|14|TRBJ2-1|many
CASSLVETNNEQFF
TGTGCCAGCAGCTTAGTCGAGACTAACAATGAGCAGTTCTTC
>NA|TRBV6-5|16|TRBJ2-6|many
CASSYSGGSGANVLTF
TGTGCCAGCAGTTACTCAGGGGGCTCTGGGGCCAACGTCCTGACTTTC
>NA|TRBV19|15|TRBJ2-1|few
CASSIDWRVGYRQFF
TGTGCCAGTAGTATAGATTGGCGCGTCGGGTATCGGCAGTTCTTC
>TRBD2|TRBV5-1|18|TRBJ2-1|many
CASSLAPTSGLTYNEQFF
TGCGCCAGCAGCTTGGCACCGACTAGCGGGCTCACCTACAATGAGCAGTTCTTC
>TRBD1|TRBV18|15|TRBJ2-5|many
CASSPSGQGEETQYF
TGTGCCAGCTCACCCTCCGGACAGGGAGAAGAGACCCAGTACTTC
>TRBD1|TRBV6-6|15|TRBJ2-7|NA
CASGVDRVRVNEQYF
TGTGCCAGCGGGGTAGACAGGGTAAGGGTCAACGAGCAGTACTTC
>TRBD1|TRBV24-1|15|TRBJ2-5|NA
CATSAGGAGQETQYF
TGTGCCACCAGCGCAGGGGGCGCGGGGCAAGAGACCCAGTACTTC
>NA|TRBV3-1|14|TRBJ2-7|many
CASSQDWVTYEQYF
TGTGCCAGCAGCCAAGATTGGGTCACCTACGAGCAGTACTTC
>TRBD2|TRBV2|13|TRBJ2-7|NA
CASSRDYIYEQYF
TGTGCCAGCAGCCGGGACTACATCTACGAGCAGTACTTC
>NA|TRBV5-6|14|TRBJ2-5|many
CASSLETREETQYF
TGTGCCAGCAGCTTGGAAACCCGGGAAGAGACCCAGTACTTC
>TRBD1|TRBV6-5|13|TRBJ1-6|many
CASRQGKSSPLHF
TGTGCCAGCCGACAGGGAAAGAGTTCACCCCTCCACTTT
>NA|TRBV29-1|11|TRBJ1-2|many
CSVEVGYGYTF
TGCAGCGTTGAAGTCGGCTATGGCTACACCTTC
>TRBD1|TRBV24-1|17|TRBJ2-2|many
CATSDSPGTENTGELFF
TGTGCCACCAGTGATTCCCCCGGGACAGAGAACACCGGGGAGCTGTTTTTT
>NA|TRBV7-2|13|TRBJ2-3|few
CASSLQDLNTQYF
TGTGCCAGCAGCTTACAGGATCTCAATACGCAGTATTTT
>TRBD2|TRBV20-1|15|TRBJ2-3|medium-sized
CSARGGRARADTQYF
TGCAGTGCTAGAGGCGGGAGGGCCAGGGCAGATACGCAGTATTTT
>NA|TRBV6-5|15|TRBJ1-1|many
CASSRPGRAGSEAFF
TGTGCCAGCAGCCGACCCGGCCGCGCGGGGTCTGAAGCTTTCTTT
>NA|TRBV6-6|15|TRBJ2-7|many
CASSYDGTPAYEQYF
TGTGCCAGCAGTTACGACGGGACACCCGCCTACGAGCAGTACTTC
>TRBD1|TRBV28|15|TRBJ2-7|many
CASSSRQGQLYEQYF
TGTGCCAGCAGTTCTCGACAGGGCCAGTTATACGAGCAGTACTTC
>TRBD2|TRBV27|14|TRBJ2-7|many
CASSFAGRVDEQYF
TGTGCCAGCAGTTTTGCGGGGAGGGTGGACGAGCAGTACTTC
>NA|TRBV29-1|14|TRBJ2-6|NA
CSVEAGAGANVLTF
TGCAGCGTTGAGGCTGGGGCTGGGGCCAACGTCCTGACTTTC
>NA|TRBV10-1|14|TRBJ2-2|few
CASSDPGTSGELFF
TGCGCCAGCAGTGATCCCGGTACGAGCGGGGAGCTGTTTTTT
>TRBD1|TRBV25-1|15|TRBJ1-2|NA
CASSDPGQGVYGYNF
TGTGCCAGCAGTGACCCCGGACAGGGGGTATATGGCTACAACTTC
>NA|TRBV19|14|TRBJ2-7|few
CASSLTTTSYEQYF
TGTGCCAGTAGTCTCACGACTACCTCCTACGAGCAGTACTTC
>NA|TRBV3-1|14|TRBJ2-5|many
CASSQAGGSETQYF
TGTGCCAGCAGCCAAGCAGGAGGAAGTGAGACCCAGTACTTC
>NA|TRBV12-3/TRBV12-4|14|TRBJ2-5|medium-sized
CASSSGVAEETQYF
TGTGCCAGCAGCTCCGGGGTAGCGGAAGAGACCCAGTACTTC